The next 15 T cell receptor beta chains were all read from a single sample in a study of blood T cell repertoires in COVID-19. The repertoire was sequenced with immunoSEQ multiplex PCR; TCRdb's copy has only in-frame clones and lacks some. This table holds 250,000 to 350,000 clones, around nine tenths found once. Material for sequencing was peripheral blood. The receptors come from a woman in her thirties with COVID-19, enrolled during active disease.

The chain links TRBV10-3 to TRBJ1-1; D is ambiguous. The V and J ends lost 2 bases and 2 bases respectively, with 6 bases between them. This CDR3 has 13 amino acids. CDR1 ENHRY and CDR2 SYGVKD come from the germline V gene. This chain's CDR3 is CAISELGNTEAFF. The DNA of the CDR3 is TGTGCCATCAGTGAGCTTGGCAACACTGAAGCTTTCTTT.

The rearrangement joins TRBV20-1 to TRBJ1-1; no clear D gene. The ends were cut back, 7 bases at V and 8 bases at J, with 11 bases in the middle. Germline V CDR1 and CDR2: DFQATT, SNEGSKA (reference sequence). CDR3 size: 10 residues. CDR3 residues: CSVGRLEAFF. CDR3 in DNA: TGCAGTGTCGGGAGACTGGAAGCTTTCTTT.

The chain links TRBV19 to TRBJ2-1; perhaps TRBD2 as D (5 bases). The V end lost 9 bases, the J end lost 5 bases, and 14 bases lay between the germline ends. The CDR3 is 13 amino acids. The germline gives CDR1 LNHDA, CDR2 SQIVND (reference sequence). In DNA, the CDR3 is TGTGCCAGCCAGAACGGGGTGAACAATGAGCAGTTCTTC. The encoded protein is CASQNGVNNEQFF.

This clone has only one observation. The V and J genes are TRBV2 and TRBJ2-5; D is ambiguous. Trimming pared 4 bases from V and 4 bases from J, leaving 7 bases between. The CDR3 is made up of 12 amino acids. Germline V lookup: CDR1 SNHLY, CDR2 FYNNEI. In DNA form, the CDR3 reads TGTGCCAGCAGTGTGTCGGTAGAGACCCAGTACTTC. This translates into CASSVSVETQYF.

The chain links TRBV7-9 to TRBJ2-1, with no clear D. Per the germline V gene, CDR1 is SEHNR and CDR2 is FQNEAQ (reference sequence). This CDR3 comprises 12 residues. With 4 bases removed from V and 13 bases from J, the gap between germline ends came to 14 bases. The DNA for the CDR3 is TGTGCCAGCAGCTCAACAGACCGCTCTCAGTTCTTC. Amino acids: CASSSTDRSQFF.

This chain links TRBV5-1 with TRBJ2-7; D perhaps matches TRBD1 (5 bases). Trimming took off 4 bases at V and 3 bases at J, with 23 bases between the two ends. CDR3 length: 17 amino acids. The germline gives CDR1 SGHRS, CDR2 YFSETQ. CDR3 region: CASSPQGTASGVYEQYF. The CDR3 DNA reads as TGCGCCAGCAGCCCCCAGGGTACAGCCTCTGGGGTCTACGAGCAGTACTTC.

This CDR3 reads CASSIVSSAEQFF. The CDR3 DNA reads as TGTGCCAGTAGTATAGTCTCGAGCGCGGAGCAGTTCTTC. This sequence joins TRBV19 and TRBJ2-1, with D hard to call. CDR3 length: 13 residues. Trimming left V 1 base short and J 10 bases short, with 11 bases between. Germline V lookup: CDR1 LNHDA, CDR2 SQIVND (reference sequence).

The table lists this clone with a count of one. The CDR3 sequence: CASNPGILYSGANVLTF. CDR3 coding DNA: TGTGCCAGTAACCCCGGGATTTTATACTCTGGGGCCAACGTCCTGACTTTC. The V and J genes are TRBV19 and TRBJ2-6, with D maybe TRBD2 (5 bases). Trimming removed 7 bases at V and 0 bases at J, with 16 bases between. From germline, CDR1 is LNHDA and CDR2 SQIVND (reference sequence). The CDR3 has 17 residues.

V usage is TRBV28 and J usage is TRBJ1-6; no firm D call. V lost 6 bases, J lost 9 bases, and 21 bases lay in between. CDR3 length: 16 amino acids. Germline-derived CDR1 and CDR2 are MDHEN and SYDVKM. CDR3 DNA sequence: TGTGCCAGCAGCCCATCCGGGAGCCCTTCGGGTTCACCCCTCCACTTT. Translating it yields CASSPSGSPSGSPLHF.

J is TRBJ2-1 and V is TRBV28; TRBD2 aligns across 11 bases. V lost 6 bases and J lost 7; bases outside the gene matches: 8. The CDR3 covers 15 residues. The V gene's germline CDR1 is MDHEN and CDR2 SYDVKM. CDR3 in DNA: TGTGCCAGCAGCCGTAGCGGGAGGGCCTTTAATGAGCAGTTCTTC. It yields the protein CASSRSGRAFNEQFF.

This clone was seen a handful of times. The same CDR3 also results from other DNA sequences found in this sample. The CDR3: CASSDRGAFF. For the CDR3, the DNA is TGTGCCAGCAGTGACCGGGGAGCTTTCTTT. The chain carries TRBV6-1 and TRBJ1-1; D remains ambiguous. The CDR3 is 10 residues long. Trimming stripped 3 bases from V and 10 bases from J, with 6 bases between. Germline-derived CDR1 and CDR2 are MNHNS and SASEGT.

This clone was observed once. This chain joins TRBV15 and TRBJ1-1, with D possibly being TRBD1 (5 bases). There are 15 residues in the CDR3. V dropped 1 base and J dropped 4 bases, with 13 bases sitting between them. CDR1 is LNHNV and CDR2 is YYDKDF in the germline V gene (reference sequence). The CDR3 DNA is TGTGCCACCAGCAGAGCCGCCAGGGAAGGCACTGAAGCTTTCTTT. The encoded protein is CATSRAAREGTEAFF.

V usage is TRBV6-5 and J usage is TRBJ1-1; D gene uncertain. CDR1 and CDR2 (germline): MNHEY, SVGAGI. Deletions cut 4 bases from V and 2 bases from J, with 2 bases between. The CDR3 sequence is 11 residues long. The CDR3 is CASSSNTEAFF. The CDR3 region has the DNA TGTGCCAGCAGTTCAAACACTGAAGCTTTCTTT.

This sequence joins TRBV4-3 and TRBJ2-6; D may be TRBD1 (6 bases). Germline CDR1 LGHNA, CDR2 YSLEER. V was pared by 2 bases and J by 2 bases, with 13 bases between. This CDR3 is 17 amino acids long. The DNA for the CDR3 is TGCGCCAGCAGCCAAAACCCCAGGGGAACTGGGGCCAACGTCCTGACTTTC. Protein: CASSQNPRGTGANVLTF.

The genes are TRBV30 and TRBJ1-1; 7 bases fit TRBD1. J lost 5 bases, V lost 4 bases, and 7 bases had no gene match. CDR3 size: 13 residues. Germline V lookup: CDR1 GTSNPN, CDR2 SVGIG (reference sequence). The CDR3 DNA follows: TGTGCCTGGATACAGGGGTTGAGTACTGAAGCTTTCTTT. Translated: CAWIQGLSTEAFF.